The 17 T cell receptor beta chains given below trace back to one sample, sequenced in a study of shared clonotypes between healthy human individuals. TCRdb's copy holds only in-frame clones and misses some; the assay was immunoSEQ multiplex PCR. The profile shows around 1.1 million clones, 60% to 85% of them singletons. Material: memory CD4+ T cells from PBMCs. Subset reported: CD45RA-negative fraction. The receptors shown here come from a man aged 18 to 30 in good health. Some clones in this sample may be carry-over from other donors' samples.

This chain connects TRBV27 to TRBJ2-2, with a weak D call TRBD1 (6 bases). Germline V CDR1 and CDR2: MNHEY, SMNVEV (reference sequence). The CDR3 spans 14 residues. With 6 bases removed from V and 2 bases from J, the gap between germline ends came to 10 bases. CDR3 protein: CASSRGQNTGELFF. The CDR3 region has the DNA TGTGCCAGCAGCCGGGGACAAAACACCGGGGAGCTGTTTTTT.

The rearrangement links TRBV14 to TRBJ2-2; D is uncertain. Per germline, CDR1 SGHDN and CDR2 FVKESK. V was clipped by 0 bases and J by 13 bases, with 12 bases between them. This CDR3 has 13 residues. In DNA, the CDR3 is TGTGCCAGCAGCCAAGAGAATGTGGGGTCGCTGTTTTTT. It encodes CASSQENVGSLFF.

This clone was observed a single time. The V gene is TRBV5-5, the J gene TRBJ1-1, with D perhaps TRBD1 (5 bases). The V gene lost 0 bases and the J gene lost 5 bases, with 14 bases spanning the gap. The germline V gene encodes CDR1 SGHKS and CDR2 YYEKEE (reference sequence). The CDR3 consists of 15 residues. In nucleotides, the CDR3 is TGTGCCAGCAGCTTGGGTTGGGGGAAGGTAACTGAAGCTTTCTTT. Translated: CASSLGWGKVTEAFF. Full variable domain (outside the CDR3, taken from reference TRBV5-5 and TRBJ1-1): DAGVTQSPTHLIKTRGQQVTLRCSPISGHKSVSWYQQVLGQGPQFIFQYYEKEERGRGNFPDRFSARQFPNYSSELNVNALLLGDSALYLCASSLGWGKVTEAFFGQGTRLTVV.

The chain joins TRBV30 to TRBJ2-7; 7 nucleotides match TRBD2. CDR3 length: 13 residues. V dropped 2 bases and J dropped 3; count of bases not matched to a gene: 4. Per germline, CDR1 GTSNPN and CDR2 SVGIG (reference sequence). The CDR3 here is CAWSRASGYEQYF. The CDR3 region has the DNA TGTGCCTGGAGTCGGGCTAGCGGCTACGAGCAGTACTTC.

Only one count was recorded for this clone. The chain is built from TRBV7-2 and TRBJ1-2; 8 bases fit TRBD1. Germline trimming cut 5 bases from V and 7 bases from J; bases unmatched to any gene: 12. The CDR3 contains 15 residues. The germline V gene encodes CDR1 SGHTA and CDR2 FQGNSA. Here the CDR3 DNA reads TGTGCCAGCAGCCGCCCGGACAGGGTGGGTATTGGCTACACCTTC. Residues: CASSRPDRVGIGYTF.

This chain joins TRBV27 and TRBJ2-2; TRBD2 matches at 7 bases. CDR3 length: 16 residues. Germline values: CDR1 MNHEY, CDR2 SMNVEV (reference sequence). Losses at the gene ends were 5 bases for V and 1 base for J; bases not matched to a gene: 7. The CDR3 here is CASSALALQNTGELFF. In nucleotides, the CDR3 is TGTGCCAGCAGTGCACTAGCGCTCCAGAACACCGGGGAGCTGTTTTTT.

V usage is TRBV7-2 and J usage is TRBJ2-5, with TRBD2 matching over 8 bases. The CDR3 runs to 13 residues. Looked up from germline, CDR1 is SGHTA and CDR2 is FQGNSA. The junction had 5 bases not matched to a gene; V was cut back by 4 bases and J by 7 bases. CDR3: CASSSPSGRTQYF. The CDR3 nucleotides are TGTGCCAGCAGCTCCCCTAGCGGGCGGACCCAGTACTTC.

V gene TRBV10-3 combines with J gene TRBJ2-2; maybe TRBD2 (6 bases). Germline V gene sequence: CDR1 ENHRY, CDR2 SYGVKD. Between the trimmed V and J ends, which lost 6 bases and 7 bases, there was a span of 15 bases. The length of the CDR3 is 14 residues. CDR3 nucleotide sequence: TGTGCCATCAGCCCCGGTGGAGGGATCGGGGAGCTGTTTTTT. Its protein is CAISPGGGIGELFF.

The chain recombines TRBV7-7 with TRBJ2-7, with 11 nucleotides matching TRBD1. The CDR3 consists of 16 residues. V lost 4 bases to trimming and J lost 5 bases; unmatched junction nucleotides: 10. Germline V lookup: CDR1 SSHAT, CDR2 FNYEAQ (reference sequence). DNA for the CDR3: TGTGCCAGCAGCTATGCCGGACAGGGGGCTTTCAACGAGCAGTACTTC. Its translation is CASSYAGQGAFNEQYF.

The chain couples TRBV4-2 to TRBJ2-2; D possibly corresponds to TRBD2 (6 bases). The germline gives CDR1 LGHNA, CDR2 YNFKEQ. The CDR3 length is 15 residues. With 4 bases removed from V and 3 bases from J, the gap between germline ends came to 12 bases. The CDR3 bases are TGTGCCAGCAGCCGGAGCTTAGCGGACACCGGGGAGCTGTTTTTT. Translating it yields CASSRSLADTGELFF.

This clone was observed a single time. V gene TRBV6-6 combines with J gene TRBJ2-1; D gene unclear. Deletions cut 0 bases from V and 3 bases from J, with 3 bases between. The CDR3 runs 13 residues. The germline CDR1 and CDR2 sequences are MNHNY and SVGAGI (reference sequence). The CDR3 sequence is CASSYSNYNEQFF. The CDR3 DNA sequence: TGTGCCAGCAGTTACTCGAACTACAATGAGCAGTTCTTC.

This clone was counted ten times or more. V gene TRBV4-3 combines with J gene TRBJ1-5; D not resolved. The V and J ends lost 4 bases and 6 bases respectively, with 16 bases between them. CDR1 is LGHNA, CDR2 YSLEER, per germline. The CDR3 is 15 amino acids. The CDR3 sequence: CASSRGRGGVQPQHF. CDR3 DNA: TGCGCCAGCAGCCGAGGACGGGGAGGCGTTCAGCCCCAGCATTTT.

V and J are TRBV28 and TRBJ1-1; maybe TRBD1 (5 bases). V was clipped by 6 bases and J by 3 bases, with 11 bases between them. The CDR3 extends over 13 amino acids. CDR1 is MDHEN, CDR2 SYDVKM, per germline. The CDR3 sequence: CASRRGGYTEAFF. CDR3 DNA: TGTGCCAGCAGACGGGGGGGGTACACTGAAGCTTTCTTT. The entire variable domain, with the rest obtained from reference TRBV28 and TRBJ1-1, is as follows: DVKVTQSSRYLVKRTGEKVFLECVQDMDHENMFWYRQDPGLGLRLIYFSYDVKMKEKGDIPEGYSVSREKKERFSLILESASTNQTSMYLCASRRGGYTEAFFGQGTRLTVV.

The chain employs TRBV7-8 and TRBJ2-5, with a tentative D call TRBD1 (5 bases). The CDR3 extends over 15 amino acids. Germline-derived CDR1 and CDR2 are SGHVS and FQNEAQ. V was cut by 3 bases and J by 2 bases, with 13 bases left in between. CDR3 bases: TGTGCCAGCAGCTTTCAGGGATACGGGCAAGAGACCCAGTACTTC. Its protein is CASSFQGYGQETQYF.

To note about this clone: Other DNA sequences of this sample code for an identical CDR3. V is TRBV5-1 and J is TRBJ2-3; the D is unclear. The V end was cut by 3 bases, the J end by 0 bases, with 5 bases between. Germline CDR1 SGHRS, CDR2 YFSETQ. This CDR3 has 13 amino acids. The CDR3 spells CASSSESTDTQYF. Here the CDR3 DNA reads TGCGCCAGCAGCTCGGAGAGCACAGATACGCAGTATTTT.

DNA for the CDR3: TGTGCCAGCTCACCAGTCCTAGCGGGGAGCACAGATACGCAGTATTTT. It translates to CASSPVLAGSTDTQYF. The chain couples TRBV18 to TRBJ2-3; 9 bases agree with TRBD2. V shed 2 bases and J 0 bases; nucleotides not matched to a gene: 3. CDR3 length: 16 residues. Looked up from germline, CDR1 is KGHSH and CDR2 is LQKENI.

The V gene is TRBV7-3, the J gene TRBJ2-1; TRBD2 is a possible D gene (6 bases). Trimming shortened V by 5 bases and J by 8 bases, and 19 bases separated the two germline ends. Germline lookup yields CDR1 SGHTA and CDR2 FQGTGA. The CDR3 length is 15 residues. This CDR3 reads CASSLDRARGYEQFF. The CDR3 DNA is TGTGCCAGCAGCCTCGATCGAGCGCGGGGCTATGAGCAGTTCTTC.